This T cell receptor (beta chain) was obtained from a study of T cells in Graves' hyperthyroidism and ophthalmopathy. From RNA transcripts, TCR beta CDR3 regions were amplified. Carried out on the TCR CDR3, a first-round RT-PCR used the HTBI primer set. One entry per CDR3 protein, called by TCRdb with MiXCR from the multiplex PCR reads. The table lists about 400,000 distinct CDR3 sequences, approximately 14% of them singletons, with approximately 7.5% in the top ten. A few counts support this clonotype. Fresh 10 ml peripheral blood yielded PBMCs. With 0 bases removed from V and 10 bases from J, the gap between germline ends came to 14 bases. The CDR3 covers 14 residues. Per the germline V gene, CDR1 is SGHTS and CDR2 is YDEGEE.

Sequencing was performed on blood. The clonotype was recovered from a woman aged 18-29 years with Graves' hyperthyroidism. The chain joins TRBV5-8 to TRBJ2-1, with D hard to call. CDR3 DNA: TGTGCCAGCAGCTTGGTTGGCTCCCCCCTAGAGCAGTTCTTC. Translating gives CASSLVGSPLEQFF.